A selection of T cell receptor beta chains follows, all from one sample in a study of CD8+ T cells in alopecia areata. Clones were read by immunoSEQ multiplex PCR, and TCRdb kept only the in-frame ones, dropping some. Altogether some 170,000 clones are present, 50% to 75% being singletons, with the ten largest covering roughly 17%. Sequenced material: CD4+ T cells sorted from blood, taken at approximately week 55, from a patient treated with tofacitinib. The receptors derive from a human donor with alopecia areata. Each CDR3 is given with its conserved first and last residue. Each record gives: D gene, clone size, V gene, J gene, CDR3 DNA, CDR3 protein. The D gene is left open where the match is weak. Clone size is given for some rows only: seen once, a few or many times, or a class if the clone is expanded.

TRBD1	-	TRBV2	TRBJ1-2	TGTGCCAGCAGGGAAATGGACAGGCCCGAGAGGAGCTACACCTTC	CASREMDRPERSYTF
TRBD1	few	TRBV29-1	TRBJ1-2	TGCAGCGTTGGAGGTCCAGCCGGGGGGGACAGTCTTACCAACTATGGCTACACCTTC	CSVGGPAGGDSLTNYGYTF
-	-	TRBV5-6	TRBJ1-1	TGTGCCAGCAGCTTGGTCAACGGTGAAGCTTTCTTT	CASSLVNGEAFF
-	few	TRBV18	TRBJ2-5	TGTGCCAGCTCACCACGGGAAAACCCAGAGACCCAGTACTTC	CASSPRENPETQYF
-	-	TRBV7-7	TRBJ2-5	TGTGCCAGCAGCTTAGCGCTAACAAGGCAAGAGACCCAGTACTTC	CASSLALTRQETQYF
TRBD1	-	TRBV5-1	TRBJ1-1	TGCGCCAGCAGCGGAAGGACAGGGTGGACTGAAGCTTTCTTT	CASSGRTGWTEAFF
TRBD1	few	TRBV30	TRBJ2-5	TGTGCCTGGAGTGTACCCAAGGGGGCACGAGAGACCCAGTACTTC	CAWSVPKGARETQYF
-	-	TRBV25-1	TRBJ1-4	TGTGCCAGCAGTGAATATGAAAAACTGTTTTTT	CASSEYEKLFF
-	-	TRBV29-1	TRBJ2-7	TGCAGCGTCTGCGAGCAGTACTTC	CSVCEQYF
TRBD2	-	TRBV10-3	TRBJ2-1	TGTGCCATCAGTGAGATAGCGGGGGACAATGAGCAGTTCTTC	CAISEIAGDNEQFF
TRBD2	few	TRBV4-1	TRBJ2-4	TGCGCCAGCAGTCATAAGAAGCGGGGGGGCCCGATCCGAACCAAAAACATTCAGTACTTC	CASSHKKRGGPIRTKNIQYF
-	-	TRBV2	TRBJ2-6	TGTGCCAGCAGGGCCAGACAGATCGCCCTCTCTGGGGCCAACGTCCTGACTTTC	CASRARQIALSGANVLTF
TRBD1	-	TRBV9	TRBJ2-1	TGTGCCAGCAGCGTAGCTACAGGACAGGCTCAGAATGAGCAGTTCTTC	CASSVATGQAQNEQFF
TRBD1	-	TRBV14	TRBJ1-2	TGTGCCAGCAGCCAGAGAAGGACAGGGGTTAACTATGGCTACACCTTC	CASSQRRTGVNYGYTF
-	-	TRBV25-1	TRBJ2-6	TGTGCCAGCAGTGACCCCGGGACACCCGCCTCTGGGGCCAACGTCCTGACTTTC	CASSDPGTPASGANVLTF
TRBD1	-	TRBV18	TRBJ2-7	TGTGCCAGCTCACCACAAACCTCAGACAGGGACGAGCAGTACTTC	CASSPQTSDRDEQYF
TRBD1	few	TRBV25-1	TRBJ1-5	TGTGCCAGCAGTGACTCGACAGGGGGCAGGAATCAGCCCCAGCATTTT	CASSDSTGGRNQPQHF
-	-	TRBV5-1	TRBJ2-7	TGCGCCAGCAGCTTGGCCGGGCAGTCGTACGAGCAGTACTTC	CASSLAGQSYEQYF
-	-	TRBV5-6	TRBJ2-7	TGTGCCAGCAGCTTGGAGCGTGGCAGGCAATCCTACGAGCAGTACTTC	CASSLERGRQSYEQYF
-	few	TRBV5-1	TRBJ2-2	TGCGCCAGCAGCCCGACTGACCCGAACACCGGGGAGCTGTTTTTT	CASSPTDPNTGELFF
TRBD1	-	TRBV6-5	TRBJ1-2	TGTGCCAGCAGACGAGGGACAGGGACCTATGGCTACACCTTC	CASRRGTGTYGYTF
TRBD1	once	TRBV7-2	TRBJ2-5	TGTGCCAGCAGCCCGGGACAGATCCAAGAGACCCAGTACTTC	CASSPGQIQETQYF
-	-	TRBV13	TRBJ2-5	TGTGCCAGCAGCGACGGCCATTCTCGGGACACGACCCAGTACTTC	CASSDGHSRDTTQYF
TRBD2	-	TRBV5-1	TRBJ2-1	TGCGCCAGCAGCTTAGTAGCGGGGGGTTACAATGAGCAGTTCTTC	CASSLVAGGYNEQFF
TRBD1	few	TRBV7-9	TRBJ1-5	TGTGCCAGCAGCTTATACAGGGGAAGCAATCAGCCCCAGCATTTT	CASSLYRGSNQPQHF
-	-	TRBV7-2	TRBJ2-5	TGTGCCAGCAGCCAAAACCGAAACAGTGAGACCCAGTACTTC	CASSQNRNSETQYF
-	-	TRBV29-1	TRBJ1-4	TGCAGCGTTGGGGGACATGGGAAACTGTTTTTT	CSVGGHGKLFF
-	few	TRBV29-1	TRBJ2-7	TGCAGCGTTGACCAAGGGGGTCTGGACGAGCAGTACTTC	CSVDQGGLDEQYF
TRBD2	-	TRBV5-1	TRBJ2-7	TGCGCCAGCAGCTTGTCCCCCGCGGGGGTCGACGAGCAGTACTTC	CASSLSPAGVDEQYF
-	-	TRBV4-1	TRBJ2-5	TGCGCCAGCAGCCCCCGTGAGGGTGAAGAGACCCAGTACTTC	CASSPREGEETQYF
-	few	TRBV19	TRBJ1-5	TGTGCCAGTAGTCAATCTTCCCCGACAGAAGGCAATCAGCCCCAGCATTTT	CASSQSSPTEGNQPQHF
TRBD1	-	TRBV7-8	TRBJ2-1	TGTGCCAGCAGCTTAGCGCTACTAAGACAGGGGTTCAATGAGCAGTTCTTC	CASSLALLRQGFNEQFF
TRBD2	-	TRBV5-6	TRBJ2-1	TGTGCCAGCAGCCTCCCAACCGTGGGCCGACTAGCCGCTGAGCAGTTCTTC	CASSLPTVGRLAAEQFF
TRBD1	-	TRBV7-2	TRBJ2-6	TGTGCCAGCAGCTCTTCAGGGGGCTCTGGGGCCAACGTCCTGACTTTC	CASSSSGGSGANVLTF
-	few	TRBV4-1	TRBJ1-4	TGCGCCAGCAGCCAACCAGGACAGCTACGTAATGAAAAACTGTTTTTT	CASSQPGQLRNEKLFF
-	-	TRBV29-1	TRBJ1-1	TGCAGCGTTGAAAGACGCCTGAACACTGAAGCTTTCTTT	CSVERRLNTEAFF
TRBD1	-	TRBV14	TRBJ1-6	TGTGCCAGCAGCGGGACAGGGTGGAATTCACCCCTCCACTTT	CASSGTGWNSPLHF
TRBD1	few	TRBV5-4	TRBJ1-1	TGTGCCAGCAACCCAGGGGGGTTGTTCGCTGAAGCTTTCTTT	CASNPGGLFAEAFF
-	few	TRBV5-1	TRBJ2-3	TGCGCCAGCAGCTGGTCCCCTTGGGCAGATACGCAGTATTTT	CASSWSPWADTQYF
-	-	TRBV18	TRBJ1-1	TGTGCCAGCTCTCCTACGAGGACCCAAGCTTTCTTT	CASSPTRTQAFF
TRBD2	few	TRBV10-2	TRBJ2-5	TGCGCCAGCAGCTCGACTAGCATTATGGAGACCCAGTACTTC	CASSSTSIMETQYF
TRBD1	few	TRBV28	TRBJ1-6	TGTGCCAGCAGGACAGGGGGCGCAAATAATTCACCCCTCCACTTT	CASRTGGANNSPLHF
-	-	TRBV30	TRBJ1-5	TGTGCCTGGAGGAGGGATAGCAATCAGCCCCAGCATTTT	CAWRRDSNQPQHF
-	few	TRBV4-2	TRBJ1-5	TGTGCCAGCAGCCAAGAGAGGCAGTTCAATCAGCCCCAGCATTTT	CASSQERQFNQPQHF
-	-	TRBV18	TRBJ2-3	TGTGCCAGCTCATTACCAGACACAGATACGCAGTATTTT	CASSLPDTDTQYF
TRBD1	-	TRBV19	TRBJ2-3	TGTGCCAGTAGCCCGGGACAGGCCACCACAGATACGCAGTATTTT	CASSPGQATTDTQYF
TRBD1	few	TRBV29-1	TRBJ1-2	TGCAGCGTACCCGGGACAGGGGTCTATGGCTACACCTTC	CSVPGTGVYGYTF
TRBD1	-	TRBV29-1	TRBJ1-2	TGCAGCGTTGAAGATCGGGAGGGGGCTGACTATGGCTACACCTTC	CSVEDREGADYGYTF